The clone carrying this T cell receptor beta chain was detected many times. Its specificity is unknown. The junction departs from the called germline gene at one end, perhaps through a read error. This sample was taken from a study of regulatory T cells in long-lasting Graves disease. Study findings and constraints: Accuracy may have been reduced by the small sample size. With some 2,700 shared public clonotypes, persistent patients exceeded new patients, who shared over 850. Among samples with persistent disease, TRBV28, TRBJ1-2 and TRBJ2-5 were favored.

This CDR3 has 10 residues. Germline CDR1 is SGHTA and CDR2 is FQGTGA. Sequencing libraries for TCR beta were prepared with iRepertoire HTBI primers and Arm-PCR of CDR3 regions. TCRdb redid the calling of the multiplex PCR reads with MiXCR, one entry per CDR3 protein. The sample has 400,000 or so distinct CDR3 sequences; 23% are singletons. Time point meaning: persistent/refractory GD, antithyroid drugs over 5 years with positive TRAb. The TCR library was made from RNA extracted from PBMCs. Patients all came to the study from an endocrinology department in Xi'an, China. The chain employs TRBV7-3 and TRBJ1-6; no clear D. The receptor's source is a female donor with Graves disease. The sample here was peripheral blood mononuclear cells (PBMCs), taken when the disease was refractory, from a patient treated with antithyroid drugs. In DNA, the CDR3 is TGTGCCAGCAGCTACCACCGGGCGATCTTT. It specifies CASSYHRAIF.